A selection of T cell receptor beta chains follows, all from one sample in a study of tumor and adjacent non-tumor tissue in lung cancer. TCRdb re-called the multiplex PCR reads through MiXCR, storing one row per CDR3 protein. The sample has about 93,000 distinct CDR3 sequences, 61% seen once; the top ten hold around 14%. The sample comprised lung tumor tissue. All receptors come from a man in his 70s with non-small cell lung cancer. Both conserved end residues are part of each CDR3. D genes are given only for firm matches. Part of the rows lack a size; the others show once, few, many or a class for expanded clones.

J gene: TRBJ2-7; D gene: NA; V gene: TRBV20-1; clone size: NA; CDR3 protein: CSARRHGWAKGYEQYF; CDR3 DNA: TGCAGTGCTAGACGGCACGGGTGGGCTAAAGGCTACGAGCAGTACTTC
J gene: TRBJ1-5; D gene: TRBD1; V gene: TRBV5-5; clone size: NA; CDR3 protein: CAITSSPGQKQHF; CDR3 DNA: TGTGCCATCACGTCATCACCGGGACAGAAGCAGCATTTT
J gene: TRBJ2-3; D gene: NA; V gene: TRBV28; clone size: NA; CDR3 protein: CASCRRGGTYTQYF; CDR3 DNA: TGTGCCAGTTGCCGGCGGGGTGGCACATATACGCAGTATTTT
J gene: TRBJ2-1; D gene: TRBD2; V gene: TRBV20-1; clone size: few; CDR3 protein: CSAKQRGALTYNEQFF; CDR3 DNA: TGCAGTGCTAAGCAGCGGGGGGCACTAACCTACAATGAGCAGTTCTTC
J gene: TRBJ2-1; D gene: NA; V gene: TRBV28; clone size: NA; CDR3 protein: CASSSLSEQSF; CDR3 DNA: TGTGCCAGCAGTTCTTTGTCTGAGCAGTCCTTC
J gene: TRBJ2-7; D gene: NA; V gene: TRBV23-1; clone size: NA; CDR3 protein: CASSRPGQSNYEQYF; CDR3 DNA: TGCGCCAGCAGTCGCCCAGGACAGTCCAACTACGAGCAGTACTTC
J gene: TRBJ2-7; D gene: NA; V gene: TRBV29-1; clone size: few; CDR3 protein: CSVAADSYERYF; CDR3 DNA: TGCAGCGTGGCCGCGGACTCATACGAGCGGTACTTC
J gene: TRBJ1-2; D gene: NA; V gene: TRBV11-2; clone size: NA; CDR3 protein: CASSLGQEASSGYTF; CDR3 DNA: TGTGCCAGCAGCTTAGGACAGGAAGCTTCGTCGGGCTACACCTTC
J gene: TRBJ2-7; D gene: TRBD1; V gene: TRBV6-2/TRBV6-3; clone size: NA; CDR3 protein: CASSPQGQIHKQYF; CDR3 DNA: TGTGCCAGCAGTCCCCAGGGACAGATCCACAAGCAGTACTTC
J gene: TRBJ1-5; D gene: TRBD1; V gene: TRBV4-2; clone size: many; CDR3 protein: CASSHRGQGAGSQPQHF; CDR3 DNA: TGTGCCAGCAGCCATCGGGGACAGGGGGCGGGGAGTCAGCCCCAGCATTTT
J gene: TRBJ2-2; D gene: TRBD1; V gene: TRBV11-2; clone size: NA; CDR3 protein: CAGGLGTQGLRTGELFF; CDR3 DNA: TGTGCCGGCGGCTTAGGAACACAGGGGTTGAGGACCGGGGAGCTGTTTTTT
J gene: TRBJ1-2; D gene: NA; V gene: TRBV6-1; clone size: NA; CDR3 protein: CASSVGRWNYGYTF; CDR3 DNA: TGTGCCAGCAGTGTGGGCAGATGGAACTATGGCTACACCTTC
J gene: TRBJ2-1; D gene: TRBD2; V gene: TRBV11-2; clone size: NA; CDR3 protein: CASSLRRGAGRLAGYNEQFF; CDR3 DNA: TGTGCCAGCAGTCTCCGGAGGGGTGCAGGGAGACTAGCGGGGTACAATGAGCAGTTCTTC
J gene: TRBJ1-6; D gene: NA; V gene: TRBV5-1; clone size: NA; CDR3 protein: CASSFGAGVSPLHF; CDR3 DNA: TGCGCCAGCAGCTTCGGGGCAGGGGTTTCACCCCTCCACTTT
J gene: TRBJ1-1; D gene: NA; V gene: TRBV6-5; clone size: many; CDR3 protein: CASSRRGRVKNTEAFF; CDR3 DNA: TGTGCCAGCAGCCGCCGGGGGCGGGTTAAGAACACTGAAGCTTTCTTT
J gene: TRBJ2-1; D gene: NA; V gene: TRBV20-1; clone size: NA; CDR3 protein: CSARSRDKVYNEQFF; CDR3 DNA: TGCAGTGCTCGAAGCAGGGACAAGGTGTACAATGAGCAGTTCTTC
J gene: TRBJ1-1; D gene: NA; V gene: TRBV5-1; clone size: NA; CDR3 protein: CASSLDLPGRQNTEAFF; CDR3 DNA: TGCGCCAGCAGCTTGGATCTCCCGGGACGACAGAACACTGAAGCTTTCTTT
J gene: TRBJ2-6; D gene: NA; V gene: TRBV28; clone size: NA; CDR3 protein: CASSRQHVGANVLTF; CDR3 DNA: TGTGCCAGCAGCAGACAACATGTTGGGGCCAACGTCCTGACTTTC
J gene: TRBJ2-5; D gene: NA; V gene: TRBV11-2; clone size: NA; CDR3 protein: CASSASRDWGTHYF; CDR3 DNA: TGTGCCAGCAGCGCAAGCAGGGATTGGGGGACCCACTACTTC
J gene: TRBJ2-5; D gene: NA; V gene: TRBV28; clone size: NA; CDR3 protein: CANRLKGRGLRETQYF; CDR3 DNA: TGTGCCAACAGGCTGAAGGGCAGGGGCCTCCGGGAGACACAGTACTTC
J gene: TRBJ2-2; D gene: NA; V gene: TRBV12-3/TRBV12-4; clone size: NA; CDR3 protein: CVSSFGAGGGTRELFF; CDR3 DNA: TGTGTCAGCAGTTTCGGCGCTGGAGGGGGGACCCGGGAGCTGTTTTTT
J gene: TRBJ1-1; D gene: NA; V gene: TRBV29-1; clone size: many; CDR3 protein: CSVEARNTEAFF; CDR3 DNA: TGCAGCGTTGAGGCCAGGAACACTGAAGCTTTCTTT
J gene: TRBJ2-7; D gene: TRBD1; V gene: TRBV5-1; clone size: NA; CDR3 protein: CASSWLTGTTYRQYF; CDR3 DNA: TGCGCCAGCAGCTGGTTGACAGGGACGACCTACAGGCAGTACTTC
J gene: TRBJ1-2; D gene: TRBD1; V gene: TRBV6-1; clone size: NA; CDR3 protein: CASSRSGTGANYGYAF; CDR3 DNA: TGTGCCAGCAGTCGGTCCGGGACAGGAGCTAACTATGGCTATGCCTTC
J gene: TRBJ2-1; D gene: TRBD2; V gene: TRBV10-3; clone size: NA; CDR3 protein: CAIREGLAGNEQFF; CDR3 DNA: TGTGCCATCAGAGAGGGACTAGCGGGCAATGAGCAGTTCTTC
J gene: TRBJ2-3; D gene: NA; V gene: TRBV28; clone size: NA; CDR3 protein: CASSRLVTGTQYF; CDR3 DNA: TGTGCCAGCAGTCGACTAGTGACAGGTACGCAGTATTTT
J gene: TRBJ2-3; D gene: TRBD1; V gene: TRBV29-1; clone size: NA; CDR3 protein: CTVEVQGAPTETQYF; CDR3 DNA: TGCACCGTTGAGGTCCAGGGGGCCCCCACAGAAACGCAGTATTTT
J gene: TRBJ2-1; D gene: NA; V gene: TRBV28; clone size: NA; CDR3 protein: CASRPRLYNEQFF; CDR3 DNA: TGTGCCAGCAGACCAAGGCTCTACAATGAGCAGTTCTTC
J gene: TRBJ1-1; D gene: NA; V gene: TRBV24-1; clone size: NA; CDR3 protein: CATRSGTNTEAFF; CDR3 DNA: TGTGCCACCCGTTCCGGAACGAACACTGAAGCTTTCTTT
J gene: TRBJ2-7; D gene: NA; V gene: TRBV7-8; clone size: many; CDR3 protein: CASSLLSRSYEQYF; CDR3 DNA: TGTGCCAGCAGCTTATTGAGTAGATCCTACGAGCAGTACTTC
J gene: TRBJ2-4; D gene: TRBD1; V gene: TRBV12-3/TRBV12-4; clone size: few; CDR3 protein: CANSKNSGQGLAKNIQYF; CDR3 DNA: TGCGCCAACAGCAAGAATAGCGGACAGGGACTAGCCAAAAACATTCAGTACTTC
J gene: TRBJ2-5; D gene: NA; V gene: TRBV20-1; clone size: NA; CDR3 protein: CSARDTMRGAGYGETHYF; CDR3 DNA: TGCAGTGCTAGAGATACGATGAGAGGCGCGGGGTACGGCGAGACCCATTACTTC
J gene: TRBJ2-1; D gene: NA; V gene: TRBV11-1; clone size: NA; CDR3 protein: CASRSVTARSYNEQFF; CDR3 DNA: TGTGCCAGCAGGTCAGTTACCGCCCGCTCCTACAATGAGCAGTTCTTC
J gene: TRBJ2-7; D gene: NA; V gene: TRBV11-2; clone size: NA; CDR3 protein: CTSSLDLARRGSYEQYF; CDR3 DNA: TGTACCAGCAGCTTAGACTTGGCTCGTCGAGGCTCCTACGAGCAGTATTTC